This passage covers 4 T cell receptor beta chains from one sample sequenced in a study of T cells in Graves' hyperthyroidism and ophthalmopathy. The CDR3 regions of TCR beta were amplified from RNA transcripts. Researchers ran a first-round RT-PCR on the TCR CDR3 using the HTBI primer set. TCRdb re-called the multiplex PCR reads with MiXCR, one entry per CDR3 protein. The sample lists 600,000 to 650,000 distinct CDR3 sequences, under 20% occurring once. Sequencing was performed on blood. These receptors were collected from a woman in her 30s with Graves' hyperthyroidism.

This clonotype was observed at least ten times. The genes are TRBV10-3 and TRBJ2-5, with D unresolved. The germline V and J ends were trimmed by 4 bases and 5 bases, with 14 bases remaining between them. The CDR3 covers 14 residues. The germline V gene encodes CDR1 ENHRY and CDR2 SYGVKD. CDR3 amino acids: CAISGNWVRETQYF. In nucleotides, the CDR3 is TGTGCCATCAGTGGGAATTGGGTACGGGAGACCCAGTACTTC.

This clonotype was counted at least ten times. The genes are TRBV3-1 and TRBJ2-3; D not certain. The CDR3 runs 15 residues. CDR1 and CDR2 (germline): LGHDT, YNNKEL (reference sequence). Trimming removed 1 base from V and 2 bases from J, with 10 bases in between. CDR3 nucleotides: TGTGCCAGCAGCCAAGGGGCGCGACACACAGATACGCAGTATTTT. This codes for CASSQGARHTDTQYF.

V gene TRBV5-1 combines with J gene TRBJ2-1, with 11 bases that match TRBD2. The CDR3 runs 15 residues. Germline CDR1 and CDR2: SGHRS and YFSETQ. J gave up 5 bases and V 2 bases, and 3 bases lay outside the gene matches. The CDR3 loop is CASSLRLAGHNEQFF. The CDR3 region has the DNA TGCGCCAGCAGCTTAAGACTAGCGGGGCACAATGAGCAGTTCTTC.

This clonotype was seen many times. The rearrangement joins TRBV5-1 to TRBJ2-2; 7 nucleotides align to TRBD1. The CDR3 contains 15 residues. With 4 bases clipped from V and 1 base from J, the junction kept 4 bases outside the gene matches. Germline lookup yields CDR1 SGHRS and CDR2 YFSETQ. The CDR3 here is CASSDDRENTGELFF. The CDR3 DNA follows: TGCGCCAGCAGCGACGACAGGGAGAACACCGGGGAGCTGTTTTTT. The full variable domain, completed using reference TRBV5-1 and TRBJ2-2, is KAGVTQTPRYLIKTRGQQVTLSCSPISGHRSVSWYQQTPGQGLQFLFEYFSETQRNKGNFPGRFSGRQFSNSRSEMNVSTLELGDSALYLCASSDDRENTGELFFGEGSRLTVL.